Below, 21 T cell receptor beta chains from the same sample are listed, as sequenced in a study of CD8+CD57+ T cells in acquired aplastic anemia. Genomic DNA templated the TCR beta VDJ and CDR3 profiling. TCRdb processed the reads anew with MiXCR; each CDR3 protein has one entry. This table holds just over 400,000 distinct CDR3 sequences, 55% to 75% found once. Sequencing was done on a sample of sorted CD4+, CD8+, or CD8+CD57+ T cells (not recorded which) from PBMCs. Source of these receptors: a human donor in good health, serving as a control.

V and J are TRBV7-2 and TRBJ2-1, with D perhaps matching TRBD1 or TRBD2 (6 bases each). Germline V lookup: CDR1 SGHTA, CDR2 FQGNSA. This CDR3 spans 16 amino acids. The V gene lost 5 bases and the J gene lost 4 bases, with 18 bases spanning the gap. CDR3 in DNA: TGTGCCAGCAGCCCGAAGGGGGGACACGCGTACAATGAGCAGTTCTTC. Protein: CASSPKGGHAYNEQFF.

This clonotype was seen a single time. At one of its ends the junction is not consistent with the germline gene, which may arise from a read error. This chain's CDR3 is CASSSGHRAAISPF. The CDR3 DNA sequence: TGTGCCAGCAGCTCCGGGCACAGGGCCGCAATCAGCCCCTTC. J is TRBJ2-5 and V is TRBV7-6, with D maybe TRBD1 (6 bases). Germline values: CDR1 SGHVS, CDR2 FNYEAQ. CDR3 length: 14 residues.

This clonotype was recorded many times. The V and J genes are TRBV9 and TRBJ1-6; 10 positions match TRBD1. This CDR3 is built from 14 residues. Per the germline V gene, CDR1 is SGDLS and CDR2 is YYNGEE. V trimming: 0 bases; J trimming: 9 bases; junction bases outside the gene matches: 0. The CDR3 loop reads CASSVGQGASPLHF. For the CDR3, the DNA is TGTGCCAGCAGCGTAGGACAGGGGGCTTCACCCCTCCACTTT.

With regard to this clonotype: Likely a read error: the CDR3 ends without its conserved phenylalanine or tryptophan. The genes are TRBV12-3 or TRBV12-4 and TRBJ2-5, with D unclear. The germline V and J ends were trimmed by 5 bases and 3 bases, with 10 bases remaining between them. The CDR3 loop spans 13 amino acids. The CDR3 sequence is CASSRAGKETQYL. The CDR3 DNA reads as TGTGCCAGCAGTCGGGCAGGAAAAGAGACCCAGTACCTC.

The chain joins TRBV7-2 to TRBJ2-1; 7 bases are a match to TRBD2. The CDR3 covers 15 residues. V lost 4 bases, J lost 9 bases, and 12 bases stayed unmatched. Germline CDR1 SGHTA, CDR2 FQGNSA. The CDR3: CASSSQGAWGGEQFF. The DNA for the CDR3 is TGTGCCAGCAGCTCGCAGGGAGCATGGGGGGGTGAGCAGTTCTTC. Full variable domain (outside the CDR3, taken from reference TRBV7-2 and TRBJ2-1): GAGVSQSPSNKVTEKGKDVELRCDPISGHTALYWYRQSLGQGLEFLIYFQGNSAPDKSGLPSDRFSAERTGGSVSTLTIQRTQQEDSAVYLCASSSQGAWGGEQFFGPGTRLTVL.

This clonotype was counted only a few times. The V and J genes are TRBV19 and TRBJ2-3; 8 bases agree with TRBD1. This CDR3 is built from 15 residues. Germline V gene data show CDR1 as LNHDA and CDR2 as SQIVND (reference sequence). The V gene end was trimmed by 10 bases and the J gene end by 3 bases; junction bases not matched to a gene: 12. The CDR3 spells CATQGAGRSTDTQYF. CDR3 bases: TGTGCCACCCAGGGGGCGGGGAGGAGTACAGATACGCAGTATTTT. Full variable domain (remainder filled in from reference TRBV19 and TRBJ2-3): DGGITQSPKYLFRKEGQNVTLSCEQNLNHDAMYWYRQDPGQGLRLIYYSQIVNDFQKGDIAEGYSVSREKKESFPLTVTSAQKNPTAFYLCATQGAGRSTDTQYFGPGTRLTVL.

With regard to this clonotype: One end of the junction varies from germline; a read error may be responsible. The chain uses TRBV2 and TRBJ1-5, with D unresolved. Germline V CDR1 and CDR2: SNHLY, FYNNEI. This CDR3 contains 14 residues. CDR3: CASTGPLGQQPQQF. CDR3 bases: TGTGCCAGCACTGGCCCCTTGGGCCAACAGCCCCAGCAGTTT.

J is TRBJ2-3 and V is TRBV9; TRBD2 matches at 7 bases. The germline V gene has CDR1 SGDLS and CDR2 YYNGEE. The CDR3 sequence is 17 residues long. The V and J ends lost 0 bases and 0 bases, in that order; junction bases with no gene match: 7. In nucleotides, the CDR3 is TGTGCCAGCAGCGTAGACCCAGCGGGAACTAGCACAGATACGCAGTATTTT. Translation: CASSVDPAGTSTDTQYF.

This clonotype showed up just a few times. The V call is TRBV7-8, the J call TRBJ1-2; TRBD1 agrees at 9 bases. The CDR3 consists of 15 residues. The germline gives CDR1 SGHVS, CDR2 FQNEAQ. V gave up 4 bases and J gave up 4 bases; unmatched junction bases: 7. The chain's CDR3 is CASSYGQGRGYGYTF. DNA for the CDR3: TGTGCCAGCAGCTACGGACAGGGGAGGGGCTATGGCTACACCTTC.

The chain joins TRBV20-1 to TRBJ1-1; tentative D call: TRBD1 (6 bases). CDR1 and CDR2 from the germline V gene are DFQATT and SNEGSKA (reference sequence). The V gene lost 6 bases and the J gene lost 5 bases, with 19 bases spanning the gap. The CDR3 totals 14 residues. CDR3 DNA sequence: TGCAGTGCGCCAAACCAACAGGGAAGTACTGAAGCTTTCTTT. It specifies CSAPNQQGSTEAFF.

The chain uses TRBV7-6 and TRBJ1-6; D uncertain. Germline-derived CDR1 and CDR2 are SGHVS and FNYEAQ. V lost 4 bases, J lost 15 bases, and 22 bases lay in between. This CDR3 has 15 amino acids. This CDR3 is CASSSSSDNEQFLHF. The CDR3 nucleotides read TGTGCCAGCAGCTCGAGCTCCGACAATGAGCAGTTCCTCCACTTT. Looking up the rest from reference TRBV7-6 and TRBJ1-6 gives the full variable domain: GAGVSQSPRYKVTKRGQDVALRCDPISGHVSLYWYRQALGQGPEFLTYFNYEAQQDKSGLPNDRFSAERPEGSISTLTIQRTEQRDSAMYRCASSSSSDNEQFLHFGNGTRLTVT.

The rearrangement uses TRBV20-1 and TRBJ2-5; D gene ambiguous. Trimming stripped 0 bases from V and 3 bases from J, with 8 bases between. The length of the CDR3 is 13 residues. CDR1 is DFQATT and CDR2 is SNEGSKA in the germline V gene (reference sequence). CDR3 in DNA: TGCAGTGCTAGAGATCTGAAGGAAGAGACCCAGTACTTC. It encodes CSARDLKEETQYF.

This clonotype was picked up a small number of times. V usage is TRBV15 and J usage is TRBJ2-7; D gene uncertain. In germline, CDR1 is LNHNV, CDR2 YYDKDF (reference sequence). V dropped 1 base and J dropped 0 bases, with 7 bases sitting between them. The CDR3 length is 14 residues. Written as DNA, the CDR3 is TGTGCCACCAGCAGAGGTGAGCCCTCCTACGAGCAGTACTTC. Translation gives CATSRGEPSYEQYF. The whole variable domain, filled in from reference TRBV15 and TRBJ2-7, reads DAMVIQNPRYQVTQFGKPVTLSCSQTLNHNVMYWYQQKSSQAPKLLFHYYDKDFNNEADTPDNFQSRRPNTSFCFLDIRSPGLGDTAMYLCATSRGEPSYEQYFGPGTRLTVT.

This chain uses TRBV12-3 or TRBV12-4 with TRBJ1-6; D gene uncertain. The CDR3 consists of 12 residues. Trimming removed 6 bases at V and 10 bases at J, with 10 bases between. The CDR3 here is CASSNTESPLHF. The CDR3, as DNA: TGTGCCAGCAGCAACACAGAGTCACCCCTCCACTTT.

The CDR3 sequence: CASSFGTRGRETQYF. Written as DNA, the CDR3 is TGTGCCAGCAGCTTTGGGACTAGGGGTCGAGAGACCCAGTACTTC. The V call is TRBV5-4, the J call TRBJ2-5; 8 bases map to TRBD2. Germline V CDR1 and CDR2: SGHNT, YYREEE (reference sequence). This CDR3 has 15 amino acids. V lost 2 bases to trimming and J lost 4 bases; unmatched junction nucleotides: 7.

This clonotype was seen many times. The rearrangement uses TRBV19 and TRBJ2-7; possible D gene TRBD2, 6 bases. CDR1 is LNHDA and CDR2 is SQIVND in the germline V gene (reference sequence). The V gene lost 3 bases and the J gene lost 4 bases, with 16 bases spanning the gap. This CDR3 contains 15 residues. CDR3 sequence (DNA): TGTGCCAGTAGTATTACCCAGGGACTCGAGTACGAGCAGTACTTC. The encoded protein is CASSITQGLEYEQYF. The full variable domain, with the rest looked up from reference TRBV19 and TRBJ2-7, is DGGITQSPKYLFRKEGQNVTLSCEQNLNHDAMYWYRQDPGQGLRLIYYSQIVNDFQKGDIAEGYSVSREKKESFPLTVTSAQKNPTAFYLCASSITQGLEYEQYFGPGTRLTVT.

This clonotype was counted once. V is TRBV11-3 and J is TRBJ2-3; 9 bases match TRBD1. This CDR3 region has 13 residues. Trimming cost V 3 bases and J 10 bases; bases outside gene matches: 5. Per the germline V gene, CDR1 is SGHNT and CDR2 is YENEEA. DNA for the CDR3: TGTGCCAGCAGCTTGTCCGGACAGGGGTCGCAGTATTTT. Its protein product is CASSLSGQGSQYF.

This clonotype is a singleton in its sample. The rearrangement uses TRBV5-6 and TRBJ2-5; D is tentatively TRBD1 or TRBD2 (6 bases each). This CDR3 comprises 15 residues. Germline CDR1 SGHDT, CDR2 YYEEEE. V lost 1 base to trimming and J lost 5 bases, with 15 bases between them. The CDR3, as DNA: TGTGCCAGCAGCTTGCAGGGCAGGGGAGGCGAGACCCAGTACTTC. Translating gives CASSLQGRGGETQYF.

This sequence joins TRBV5-4 and TRBJ1-5; D is possibly TRBD1 (6 bases). The V gene lost 8 bases and the J gene lost 12 bases, with 21 bases spanning the gap. Germline values: CDR1 SGHNT, CDR2 YYREEE (reference sequence). CDR3 size: 13 residues. The CDR3 sequence is CASSIQGLWFQHF. The DNA of the CDR3 is TGTGCCAGTAGTATCCAGGGGCTGTGGTTCCAGCATTTT.

For this clonotype: Without the conserved terminal phenylalanine or tryptophan, this CDR3 likely stems from a read error. Because the CDR3's place on the DNA is in doubt, the DNA is left out and the CDR3 is given as listed by TCRdb. The J gene is TRBJ1-2, the V gene TRBV7-4. Inclusive of both ends, the CDR3 amounts to 13 amino acids. Germline-derived CDR1 and CDR2 are SGHVT and SQSDAQ. The CDR3 region is CASSSGGLAGGIE.

A remark on this clonotype: A read error may produce the germline difference seen at one junction end. This chain links TRBV10-3 with TRBJ2-7, with D perhaps matching TRBD1 or TRBD2 (5 bases each). Looked up from germline, CDR1 is ENHRY and CDR2 is SYGVKD. The CDR3 is made up of 16 amino acids. The CDR3 here is CASSEPGSRSPDEQYF. The DNA for the CDR3 is TGTGCCAGCAGTGAACCAGGGAGCCGCAGCCCCGACGAGCAGTACTTC.